This T cell receptor (beta chain) came from a study of blood T cell repertoires in COVID-19. Sequencing was performed with immunoSEQ multiplex PCR; in TCRdb, only in-frame clones are kept and a portion is missing. The data contain roughly 400,000 clones, approximately 92% of them singletons. This clone was detected only once. V was clipped by 3 bases and J by 7 bases, with 15 bases between them. The length of the CDR3 is 15 residues. Germline V CDR1 and CDR2: LNHDA, SQIVND (reference sequence). The sample consisted of PBMCs or T cells enriched from blood (not recorded which). The TCR comes from a man younger than 40 who had recovered from COVID-19. The genes are TRBV19 and TRBJ1-4; maybe TRBD1 (5 bases). CDR3 DNA sequence: TGTGCCAGTAGTATTATCGGGCAGGGAGGTGAAAAACTGTTTTTT. This sequence encodes CASSIIGQGGEKLFF.